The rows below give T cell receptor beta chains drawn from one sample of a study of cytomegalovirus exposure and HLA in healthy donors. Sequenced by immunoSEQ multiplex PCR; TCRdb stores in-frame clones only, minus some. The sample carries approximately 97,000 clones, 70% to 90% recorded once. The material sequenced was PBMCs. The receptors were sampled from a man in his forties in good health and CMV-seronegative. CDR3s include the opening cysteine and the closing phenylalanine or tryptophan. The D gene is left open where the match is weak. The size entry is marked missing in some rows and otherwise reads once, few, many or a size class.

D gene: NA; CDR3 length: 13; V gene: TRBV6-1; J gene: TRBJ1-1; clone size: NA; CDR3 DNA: TGTGCCACCCGGGGGTCCATGAACACTGAAGCTTTCTTT; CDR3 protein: CATRGSMNTEAFF
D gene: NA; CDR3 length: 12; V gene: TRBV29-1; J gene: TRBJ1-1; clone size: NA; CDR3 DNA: TGCAGCGTTTCAGTCTCAGGATCGAAAGCTTTCTTT; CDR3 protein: CSVSVSGSKAFF
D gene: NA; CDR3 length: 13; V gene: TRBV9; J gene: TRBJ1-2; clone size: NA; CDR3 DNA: TGTGCCAGCAGCCACGGCCAGGAGGAAGGCTACACCTTC; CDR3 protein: CASSHGQEEGYTF
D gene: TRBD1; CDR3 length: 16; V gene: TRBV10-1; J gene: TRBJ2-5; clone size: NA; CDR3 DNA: TGCGCCAGCAGCGGTGGGGACAGGGGGCGCGGTGAGACCCAGTACTTC; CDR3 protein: CASSGGDRGRGETQYF
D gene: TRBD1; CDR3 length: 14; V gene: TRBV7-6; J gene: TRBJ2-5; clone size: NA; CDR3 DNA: TGTGCCAGCAGCTTAGAGACGAGGACAGGGCTGGCGTACTTC; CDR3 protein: CASSLETRTGLAYF
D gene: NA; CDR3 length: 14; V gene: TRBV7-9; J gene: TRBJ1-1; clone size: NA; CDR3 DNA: TGTGCCAGCAGCTTAAGACAAATGAACACTGAAGCCTTCTTT; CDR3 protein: CASSLRQMNTEAFF
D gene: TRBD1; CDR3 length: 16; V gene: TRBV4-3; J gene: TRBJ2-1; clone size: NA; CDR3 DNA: TGCGCCAGCAGCCGCTTAGACAGGGCCTCCTACAATGAGCAGTTCTTC; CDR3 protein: CASSRLDRASYNEQFF
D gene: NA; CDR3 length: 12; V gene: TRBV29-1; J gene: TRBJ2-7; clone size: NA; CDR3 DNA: TGCAGCGTCCGCGGGCCCTCCTACGAGCAGTACTTC; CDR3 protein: CSVRGPSYEQYF
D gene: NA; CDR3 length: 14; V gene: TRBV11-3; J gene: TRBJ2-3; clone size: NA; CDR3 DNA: TGTGCCAGCAGCCCTCGCTCGGGGACAGATACGCAGTATTTT; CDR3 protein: CASSPRSGTDTQYF
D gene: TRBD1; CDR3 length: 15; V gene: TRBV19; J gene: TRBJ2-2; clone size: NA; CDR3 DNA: TGTGCCAGTAGTACAGGACAGGCTATCACCGGGGAGCTGTTTTTT; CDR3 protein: CASSTGQAITGELFF
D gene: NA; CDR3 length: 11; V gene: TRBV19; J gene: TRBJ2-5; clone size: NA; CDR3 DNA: TGTGCCAGTAGTATATGGCAGAAACAGTACTTC; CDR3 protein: CASSIWQKQYF
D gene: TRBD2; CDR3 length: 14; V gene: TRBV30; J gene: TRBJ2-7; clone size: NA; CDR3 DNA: TGTGCCTGGAGTGCAGGACTAGCGGATTACGAGCAGTACTTC; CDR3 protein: CAWSAGLADYEQYF
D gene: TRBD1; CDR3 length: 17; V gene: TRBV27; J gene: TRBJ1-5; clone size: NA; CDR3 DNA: TGTGCCAGCAGTTCACTCGACAGGGGAATGGGCAATCAGCCCCAGCATTTT; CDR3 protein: CASSSLDRGMGNQPQHF
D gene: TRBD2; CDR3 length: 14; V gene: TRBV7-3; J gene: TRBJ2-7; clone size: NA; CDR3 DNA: TGTGCCAGCAGTCTTGCGGGGGGGAGTTACGAGCAGTACTTC; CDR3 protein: CASSLAGGSYEQYF
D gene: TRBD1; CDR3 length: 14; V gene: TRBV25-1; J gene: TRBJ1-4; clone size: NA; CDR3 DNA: TGTGCCAGCAGTGAGACAGGGCCTAATGAAAAACTGTTTTTT; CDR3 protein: CASSETGPNEKLFF
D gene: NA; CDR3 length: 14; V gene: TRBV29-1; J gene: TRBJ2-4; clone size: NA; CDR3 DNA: TGCAGCGTTGAGGCGGGTCCGGCCAAAAACATTCAGTACTTC; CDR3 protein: CSVEAGPAKNIQYF
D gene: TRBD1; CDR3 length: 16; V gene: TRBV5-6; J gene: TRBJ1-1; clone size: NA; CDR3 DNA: TGTGCCAGCAGCTTGGAGGGGGACAGGGGGATCACTGAAGCTTTCTTT; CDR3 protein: CASSLEGDRGITEAFF
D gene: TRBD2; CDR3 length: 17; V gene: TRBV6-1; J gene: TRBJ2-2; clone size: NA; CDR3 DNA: TGTGCCAGCAGTGAATCCCTGGGGACTAGCGCCTCCGGGGAGCTGTTTTTT; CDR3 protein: CASSESLGTSASGELFF
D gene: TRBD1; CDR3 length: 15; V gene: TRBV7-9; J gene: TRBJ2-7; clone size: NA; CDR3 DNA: TGTGCCAGCCGACCTACCGGGACAGGGGCCTACGAGCAGTACTTC; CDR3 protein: CASRPTGTGAYEQYF
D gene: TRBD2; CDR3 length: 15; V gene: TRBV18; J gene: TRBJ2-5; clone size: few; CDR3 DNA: TGTGCCAGCTCACGAGCGGGAGGGGCTATGGAGACCCAGTACTTC; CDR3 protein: CASSRAGGAMETQYF
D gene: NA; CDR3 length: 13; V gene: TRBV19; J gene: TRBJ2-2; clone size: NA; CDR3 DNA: TGTGCCACCAGCGAGGGTTACACCGGGGAGCTGTTTTTT; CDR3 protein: CATSEGYTGELFF
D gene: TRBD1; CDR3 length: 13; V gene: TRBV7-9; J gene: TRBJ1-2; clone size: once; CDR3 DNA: TGTTCCAGCAGCTCTCAGGGGGTAAGAGGCTACACCTTC; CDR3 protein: CSSSSQGVRGYTF
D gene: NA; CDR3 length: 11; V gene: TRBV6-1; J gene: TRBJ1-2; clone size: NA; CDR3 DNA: TGTGCCAGCAGTGAAAGTACAGGCGATACCTTC; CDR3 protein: CASSESTGDTF
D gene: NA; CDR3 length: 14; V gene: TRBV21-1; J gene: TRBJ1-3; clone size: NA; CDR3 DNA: TGTGCCAGCAGCGTCAGGGGCAGTGGAAACACCATATATTTT; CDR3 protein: CASSVRGSGNTIYF
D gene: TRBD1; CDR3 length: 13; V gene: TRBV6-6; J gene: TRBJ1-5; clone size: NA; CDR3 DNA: TGTGCCAGCGGACAGGGGATCAGTCAGCCCCAGCATTTT; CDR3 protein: CASGQGISQPQHF
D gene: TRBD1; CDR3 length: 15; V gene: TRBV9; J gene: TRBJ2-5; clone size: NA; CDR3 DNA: TGTGCCAGCAGCGTCACCGGGACAGCCGAAGAGACCCAGTACTTC; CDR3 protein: CASSVTGTAEETQYF
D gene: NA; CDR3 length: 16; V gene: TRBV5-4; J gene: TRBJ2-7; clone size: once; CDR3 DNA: TGTGCCAGCAGCTTGCGGCCCGTCCCGGACAATCGCGAGCAGTACTTC; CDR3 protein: CASSLRPVPDNREQYF
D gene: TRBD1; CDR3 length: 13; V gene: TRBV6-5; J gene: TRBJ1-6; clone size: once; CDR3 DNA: TGTGCCAGCAGTCGGGGACAGAATTCACCCCTCCACTTT; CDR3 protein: CASSRGQNSPLHF
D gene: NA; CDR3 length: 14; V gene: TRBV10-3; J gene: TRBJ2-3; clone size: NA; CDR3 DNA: TGTGCCATCAGTGAGTCTTTAGTGGCAGATACGCAGTATTTT; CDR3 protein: CAISESLVADTQYF
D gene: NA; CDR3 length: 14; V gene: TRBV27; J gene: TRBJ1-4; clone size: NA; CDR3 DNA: TGTGCCAGCAGTTTAGGAGGGTTCAACGAAAAACTGTTTTTT; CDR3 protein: CASSLGGFNEKLFF
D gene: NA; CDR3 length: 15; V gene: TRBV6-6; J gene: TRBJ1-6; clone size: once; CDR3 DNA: TGTGCCAGCAGTTACGGACAGCAGGTTGGTTCACCCCTCCACTTT; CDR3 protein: CASSYGQQVGSPLHF
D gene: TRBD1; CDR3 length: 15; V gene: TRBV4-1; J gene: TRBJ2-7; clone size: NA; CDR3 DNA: TGCGCCAGCAGCCAAGAGCTAACAGGGGGCTACGAGCAGTACTTC; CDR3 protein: CASSQELTGGYEQYF
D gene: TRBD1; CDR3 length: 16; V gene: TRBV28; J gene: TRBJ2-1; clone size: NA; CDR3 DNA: TGTGCCAGCAGTTTATTCGGGACAGGGTCCTACAATGAGCAGTTCTTC; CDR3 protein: CASSLFGTGSYNEQFF
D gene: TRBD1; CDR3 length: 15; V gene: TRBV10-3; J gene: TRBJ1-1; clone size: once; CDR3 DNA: TGTGCCATCAGTGAGCAGCGGACAGGGAACACTGAAGCTTTCTTT; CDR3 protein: CAISEQRTGNTEAFF
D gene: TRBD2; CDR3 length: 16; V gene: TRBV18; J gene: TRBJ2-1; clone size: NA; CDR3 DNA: TGTGCCAGCTCACCACTTAGCGGGGGCCTTAACAATGAGCAGTTCTTC; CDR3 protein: CASSPLSGGLNNEQFF
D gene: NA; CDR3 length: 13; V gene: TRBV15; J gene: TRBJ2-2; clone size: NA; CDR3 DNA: TGTGCCACCAGCAGCGGGGGCACCGGGGAGCTGTTTTTT; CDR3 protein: CATSSGGTGELFF
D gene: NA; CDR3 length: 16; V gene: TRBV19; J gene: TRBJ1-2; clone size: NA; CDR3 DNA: TGTGCCAGTAGCCTAAGCGGAGGGGATTACGACTATGGCTACACCTTC; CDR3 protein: CASSLSGGDYDYGYTF